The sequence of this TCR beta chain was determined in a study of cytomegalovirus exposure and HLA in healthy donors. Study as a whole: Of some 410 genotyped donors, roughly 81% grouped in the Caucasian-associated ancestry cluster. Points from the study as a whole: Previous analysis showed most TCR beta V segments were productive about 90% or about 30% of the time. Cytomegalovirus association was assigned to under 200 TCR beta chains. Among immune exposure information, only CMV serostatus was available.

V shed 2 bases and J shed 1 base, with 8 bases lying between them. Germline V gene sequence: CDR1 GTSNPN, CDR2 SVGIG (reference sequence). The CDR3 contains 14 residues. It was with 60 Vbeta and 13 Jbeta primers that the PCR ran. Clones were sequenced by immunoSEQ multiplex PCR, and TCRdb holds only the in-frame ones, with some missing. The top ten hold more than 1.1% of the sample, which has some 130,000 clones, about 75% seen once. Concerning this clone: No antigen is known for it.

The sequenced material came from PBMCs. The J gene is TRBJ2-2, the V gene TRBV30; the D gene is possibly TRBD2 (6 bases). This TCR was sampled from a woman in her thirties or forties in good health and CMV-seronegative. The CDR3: CAWSRLVNTGELFF. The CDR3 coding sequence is TGTGCCTGGAGTCGACTAGTGAACACCGGGGAGCTGTTTTTT.